This entry lists 9 T cell receptor beta chains sequenced from one sample in a study of post-analysis software for immune sequencing data. No antigens are known for them. Prepared libraries of TCR beta cDNA carried unique molecular identifiers. TCRdb ran MiXCR on the PCR reads and lists one entry per CDR3 protein. Among 500,000 to 600,000 distinct CDR3 sequences listed, 40% to 50% were seen once. Findings and limits, study-wide: Elevated frequency relative to controls characterized four or five TRBV segments in patients, TRBV5-6, TRBV5-1 and TRBV20-1 among them.

Material: blood. These receptors all stem from a girl between 5 and 17 years old with multiple sclerosis.

The V call is TRBV20-1, the J call TRBJ1-6, with D unclear. V lost 3 bases and J lost 0, with 12 bases in between. The CDR3 length is 16 residues. CDR1 and CDR2 from the germline V gene are DFQATT and SNEGSKA (reference sequence). CDR3 nucleotide sequence: TGCAGTGCTAGTTACGGGAGGAGCTCCTATAATTCACCCCTCCACTTT. Its translation: CSASYGRSSYNSPLHF.

The chain combines TRBV7-6 with TRBJ2-7; TRBD1 matches 8 bases. CDR3 size: 13 residues. The junction had 7 bases not matched to a gene; V was cut back by 5 bases and J by 7 bases. Germline loops: CDR1 SGHVS, CDR2 FNYEAQ. For the CDR3, the DNA is TGTGCCAGCAGCGTCGGGACAGGCCGTGAGCAGTACTTC. This codes for CASSVGTGREQYF.

The rearrangement links TRBV10-3 to TRBJ2-2; D is ambiguous. The V and J ends lost 10 bases and 6 bases respectively, with 15 bases between them. The V gene's germline CDR1 is ENHRY and CDR2 SYGVKD. The CDR3 length is 13 residues. The CDR3 DNA follows: TGTGCCACAGAGATGGATATCCCCGGGGAGCTGTTTTTT. Translating gives CATEMDIPGELFF.

V and J are TRBV18 and TRBJ2-7, with 8 bases aligning to TRBD1. J lost 4 bases, V lost 3 bases, and 5 bases had no gene match. Looked up from germline, CDR1 is KGHSH and CDR2 is LQKENI. The CDR3 runs to 14 residues. CDR3 sequence: CASSPDRVGYEQYF. The CDR3 DNA sequence: TGTGCCAGCTCACCGGACAGGGTGGGGTACGAGCAGTACTTC.

A note on this clonotype: Sequence at one end of the junction differs from germline and may be a read error. The chain uses TRBV7-9 and TRBJ2-6; D not certain. Germline V lookup: CDR1 SEHNR, CDR2 FQNEAQ (reference sequence). The CDR3 extends over 14 amino acids. The CDR3 loop reads CTSSPLSGANVLTF. The CDR3 DNA reads as TGTACCAGCAGCCCACTATCTGGGGCCAACGTCCTGACTTTC. The full variable domain, its missing parts supplied by reference TRBV7-9 and TRBJ2-6, is DTGVSQNPRHKITKRGQNVTFRCDPISEHNRLYWYRQTLGQGPEFLTYFQNEAQLEKSRLLSDRFSAERPKGSFSTLEIQRTEQGDSAMYLCTSSPLSGANVLTFGAGSRLTVL.

This rearrangement joins TRBV12-3 or TRBV12-4 to TRBJ2-7; 12 bases are shared with TRBD2. With V trimmed by 3 bases and J by 7 bases, 7 bases remained unmatched. There are 15 residues in the CDR3. The CDR3 here is CASSLLAGGRWEQYF. Here the CDR3 DNA reads TGTGCCAGCAGTTTGCTAGCGGGAGGGCGTTGGGAGCAGTACTTC.

This clonotype has a single count. The chain joins TRBV24-1 to TRBJ2-1, with 7 bases that match TRBD1. The CDR3 has 15 residues. Germline V CDR1 and CDR2: KGHDR, SFDVKD. V gave up 5 bases and J gave up 3 bases; unmatched junction bases: 6. CDR3 sequence reads: CATSVQGVDYNEQFF. The CDR3 nucleotides read TGTGCCACCAGTGTTCAGGGGGTAGACTACAATGAGCAGTTCTTC.

This chain joins TRBV10-3 and TRBJ2-3; D call uncertain. CDR3 length equals 13 residues. Germline values: CDR1 ENHRY, CDR2 SYGVKD. Trimming took 4 bases from V and 8 from J, leaving 13 bases between them. CDR3 nucleotides: TGTGCCATCAGTGCGGCTAGAGCTGGTACGCAGTATTTT. It yields the protein CAISAARAGTQYF.

This sequence joins TRBV12-3 or TRBV12-4 and TRBJ1-4; D uncertain. Trimming stripped 4 bases from V and 0 bases from J, with 12 bases between. The CDR3 is 16 amino acids. This chain's CDR3 is CASSWGTLATNEKLFF. CDR3 nucleotide sequence: TGTGCCAGCAGTTGGGGAACACTTGCAACTAATGAAAAACTGTTTTTT.